This T cell receptor beta chain appears in the sequencing data of a study of T cell responses to AZD1222 COVID-19 vaccine. Study-level results: Distributed over spike, vaccine-associated CD4 TCRs predominated at 160-218 and 743-854. Only a handful of AZD1222 recipients were seropositive at baseline.

A remark on this clone: No antigen is known for it.

This CDR3 contains 15 residues. The germline V and J ends were trimmed by 4 bases and 10 bases, with 20 bases remaining between them. The V gene's germline CDR1 is LNHDA and CDR2 SQIVND (reference sequence). TCRdb's copy holds only in-frame clones and misses some; the assay was immunoSEQ multiplex PCR. The sample lists more than 95,000 clones, more than 75% seen once, with approximately 5.1% in the top ten. The origin of this receptor is an adult in good health. Sequenced here: peripheral blood, sampled on day 0 of AZD1222 vaccination. The rearrangement joins TRBV19 to TRBJ1-5; D is ambiguous. CDR3 DNA sequence: TGTGCCAGTAGTACCCGAACACGGGATTCTCATCCCCAGCATTTT. Translation: CASSTRTRDSHPQHF.